This TCR beta chain originates from a study of cytomegalovirus exposure and HLA in healthy donors. Study-level background: Assignment to the Caucasian-associated ancestry cluster applied to approximately 80% of the roughly 420 genotyped donors. Whole-study findings and limits: Links to common viral pathogens appeared, in a later analysis, for several of the most significant clusters. Later work found that TCR association rates differed between HLA loci; DRB1 had the most and HLA-C the fewest.

V dropped 6 bases and J dropped 4; count of bases not matched to a gene: 5. Looked up from germline, CDR1 is MDHEN and CDR2 is SYDVKM. The CDR3 covers 13 residues. Healthy bone marrow donors made up the donors. A word on this clone: The antigen remains undetermined.

The PCR ran on 60 Vbeta and 13 Jbeta primers. TCRdb's copy holds only in-frame clones and misses some; the assay was immunoSEQ multiplex PCR. The sample lists about 130,000 clones; about three quarters were seen once. The V and J genes are TRBV28 and TRBJ1-2, with TRBD1 identical over 7 bases. Sequenced: PBMCs. This sequence originates from a man aged 35-49 years in good health and CMV-seropositive. The DNA for the CDR3 is TGTGCCAGCAGACATACAGGGGTCTATGGCTACACCTTC. Protein sequence: CASRHTGVYGYTF.